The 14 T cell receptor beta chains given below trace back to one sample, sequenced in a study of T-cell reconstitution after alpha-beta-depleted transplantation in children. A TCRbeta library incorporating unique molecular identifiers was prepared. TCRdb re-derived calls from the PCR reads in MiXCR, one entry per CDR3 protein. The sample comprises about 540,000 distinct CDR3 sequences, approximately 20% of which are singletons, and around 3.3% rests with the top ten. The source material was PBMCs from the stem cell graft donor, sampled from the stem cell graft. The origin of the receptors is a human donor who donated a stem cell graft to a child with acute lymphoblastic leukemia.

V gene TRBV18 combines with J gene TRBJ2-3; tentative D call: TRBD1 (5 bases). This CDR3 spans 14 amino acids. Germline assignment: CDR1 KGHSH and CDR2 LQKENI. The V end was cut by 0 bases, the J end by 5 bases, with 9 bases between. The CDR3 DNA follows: TGTGCCAGCTCACCACCGACAGTCGGAGATACGCAGTATTTT. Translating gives CASSPPTVGDTQYF.

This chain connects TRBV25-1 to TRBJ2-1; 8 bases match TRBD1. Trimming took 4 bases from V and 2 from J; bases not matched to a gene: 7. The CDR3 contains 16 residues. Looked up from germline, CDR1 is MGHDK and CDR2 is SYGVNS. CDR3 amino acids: CASSAIRTGTYNEQFF. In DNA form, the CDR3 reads TGTGCCAGCAGTGCTATACGGACAGGGACCTACAATGAGCAGTTCTTC. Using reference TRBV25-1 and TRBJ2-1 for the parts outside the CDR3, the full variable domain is EADIYQTPRYLVIGTGKKITLECSQTMGHDKMYWYQQDPGMELHLIHYSYGVNSTEKGDLSSESTVSRIRTEHFPLTLESARPSHTSQYLCASSAIRTGTYNEQFFGPGTRLTVL.

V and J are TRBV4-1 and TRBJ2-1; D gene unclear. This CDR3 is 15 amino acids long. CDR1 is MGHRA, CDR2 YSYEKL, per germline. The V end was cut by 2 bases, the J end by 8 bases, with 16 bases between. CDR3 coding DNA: TGCGCCAGCAGCCAATTGATGCTAGTGGACCATGAGCAGTTCTTC. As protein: CASSQLMLVDHEQFF.

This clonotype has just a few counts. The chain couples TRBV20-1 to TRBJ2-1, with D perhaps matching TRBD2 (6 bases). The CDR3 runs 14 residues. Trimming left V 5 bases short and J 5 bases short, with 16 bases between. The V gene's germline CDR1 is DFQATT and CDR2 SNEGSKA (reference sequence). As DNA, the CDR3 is TGCAGTGCTCGCCGGGACTCCCTTCACAATGAGCAGTTCTTC. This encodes CSARRDSLHNEQFF.

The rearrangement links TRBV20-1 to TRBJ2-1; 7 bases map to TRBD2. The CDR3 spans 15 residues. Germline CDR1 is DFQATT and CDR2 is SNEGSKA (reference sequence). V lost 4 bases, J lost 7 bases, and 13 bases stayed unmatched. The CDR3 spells CSAKVAGRASNEQFF. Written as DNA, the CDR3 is TGCAGTGCTAAAGTCGCGGGGAGGGCCAGTAATGAGCAGTTCTTC.

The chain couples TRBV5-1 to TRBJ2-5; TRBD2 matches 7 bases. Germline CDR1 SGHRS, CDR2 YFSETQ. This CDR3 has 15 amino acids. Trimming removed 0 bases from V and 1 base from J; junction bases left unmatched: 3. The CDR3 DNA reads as TGCGCCAGCAGCTTGGCCGGGGAGGGCCAAGAGACCCAGTACTTC. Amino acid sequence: CASSLAGEGQETQYF.

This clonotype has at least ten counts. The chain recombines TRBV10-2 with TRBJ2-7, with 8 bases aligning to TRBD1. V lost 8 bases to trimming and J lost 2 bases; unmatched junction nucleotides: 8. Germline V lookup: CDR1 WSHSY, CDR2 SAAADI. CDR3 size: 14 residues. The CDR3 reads CASAERQGTYEQYF. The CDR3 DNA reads TGCGCCAGCGCTGAGAGACAGGGGACCTACGAGCAGTACTTC.

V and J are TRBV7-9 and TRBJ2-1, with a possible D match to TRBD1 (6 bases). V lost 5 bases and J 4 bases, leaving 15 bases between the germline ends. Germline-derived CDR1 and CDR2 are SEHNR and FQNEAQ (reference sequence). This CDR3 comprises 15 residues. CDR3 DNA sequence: TGTGCCAGCAGCCATACAGGGACGGCTTACAATGAGCAGTTCTTC. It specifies CASSHTGTAYNEQFF.

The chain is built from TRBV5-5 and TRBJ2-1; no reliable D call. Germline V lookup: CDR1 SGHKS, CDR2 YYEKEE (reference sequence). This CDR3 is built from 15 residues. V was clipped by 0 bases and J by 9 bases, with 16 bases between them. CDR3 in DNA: TGTGCCAGCAGCTTGGCGCCCCCCGGAGCGACTGAGCAGTTCTTC. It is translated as CASSLAPPGATEQFF.

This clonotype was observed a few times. The CDR3, as DNA: TGCGCCAGCAGGCGTGAATGGCCTAGCAATCAGCCCCAGCATTTT. Translating gives CASRREWPSNQPQHF. This chain links TRBV5-1 with TRBJ1-5; D is uncertain. The CDR3 sequence is 15 residues long. V lost 5 bases and J 0 bases, leaving 12 bases between the germline ends. Germline V gene data show CDR1 as SGHRS and CDR2 as YFSETQ.

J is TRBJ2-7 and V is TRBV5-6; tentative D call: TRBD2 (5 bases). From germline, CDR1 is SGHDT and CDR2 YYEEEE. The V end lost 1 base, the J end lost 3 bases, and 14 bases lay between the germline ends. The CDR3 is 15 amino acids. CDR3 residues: CASSLYSGSLYEQYF. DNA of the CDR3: TGTGCCAGCAGCTTGTATTCGGGGAGCCTCTACGAGCAGTACTTC.

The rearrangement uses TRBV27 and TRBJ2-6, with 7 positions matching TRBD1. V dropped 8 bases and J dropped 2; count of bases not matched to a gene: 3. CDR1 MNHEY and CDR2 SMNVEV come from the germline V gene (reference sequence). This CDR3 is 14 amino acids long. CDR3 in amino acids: CASRRGPGANVLTF. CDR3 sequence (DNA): TGTGCCAGCCGTAGGGGGCCTGGGGCCAACGTCCTGACTTTC.

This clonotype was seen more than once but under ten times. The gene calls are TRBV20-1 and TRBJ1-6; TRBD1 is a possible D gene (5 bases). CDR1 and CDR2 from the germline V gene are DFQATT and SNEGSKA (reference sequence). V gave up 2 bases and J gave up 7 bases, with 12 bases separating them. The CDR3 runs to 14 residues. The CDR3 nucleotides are TGCAGTGCTAGACCGGGACGGGAAAATTCACCCCTCCACTTT. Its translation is CSARPGRENSPLHF.

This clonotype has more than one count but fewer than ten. The CDR3 here is CASSVEVGYTEAFF. DNA of the CDR3: TGTGCCAGCAGCGTAGAGGTCGGATACACTGAAGCTTTCTTT. This chain connects TRBV9 to TRBJ1-1; D is unresolved. Germline CDR1 is SGDLS and CDR2 is YYNGEE. Trimming shortened V by 0 bases and J by 3 bases, and 9 bases separated the two germline ends. The CDR3 has 14 amino acids.